These T cell receptor beta chains were read from a single sample in a study of CD8+CD57+ T cells in acquired aplastic anemia. MiXCR, applied by TCRdb to the reads, yields one record per CDR3 protein. There are around 140,000 distinct CDR3 sequences in the sample; roughly two fifths occur only once, and 7.5% to 9.5% lies in the top ten. The material sequenced was sorted CD4+, CD8+, or CD8+CD57+ T cells (not recorded which) from PBMCs. These receptors originate from a human donor in good health, serving as a control. The CDR3 runs from the conserved cysteine through the conserved F or W. The order of the fields is D gene, clone size, J gene, CDR3 length, V gene, CDR3 DNA, CDR3 protein. D genes are given only for firm matches. Only part of the rows carry a size: once, few, many, or a class if the clone is expanded.

NA few TRBJ1-1 12 TRBV3-1 TGTGCCAGCAGCCACTGGGACACTGAAGCTTTCTTT CASSHWDTEAFF
NA once TRBJ2-5 14 TRBV20-1 TGCAGTGCTAGAAACGGCAGGGATCAAGAGACCCAGTACTTC CSARNGRDQETQYF
NA many TRBJ2-7 12 TRBV6-5 TGTGCCAGCAGCTATCTAACCTACGAGCAGTACTTC CASSYLTYEQYF
NA few TRBJ1-1 13 TRBV7-2 TGTGCCAGCAGCTTATCGTCAGTGGCTGAAGCTTTCTTT CASSLSSVAEAFF
NA many TRBJ1-6 13 TRBV7-9 TGTGCCAGCAGCCAATCAGGGATTTCACCCCTCCACTTT CASSQSGISPLHF
NA many TRBJ2-1 10 TRBV6-1 TGTGCCAGCAGTGAACGGCAGCAGTTCTTC CASSERQQFF
NA NA TRBJ2-7 15 TRBV10-3 TGTGCCATCAGCCTCCGGGACGGAGGGACCTACGAGCAGTACTTC CAISLRDGGTYEQYF
TRBD1 many TRBJ1-1 13 TRBV20-1 TGCAGTGCAGAGACAGGGTGGAACACTGAAGCTTTCTTT CSAETGWNTEAFF
NA NA TRBJ2-5 14 TRBV9 TGTGCCAGCAGCGTAGGACAGGCGGGGGAGACCCAGTACTTC CASSVGQAGETQYF
NA NA TRBJ2-2 12 TRBV29-1 TGCAGCGTTGAAGAAAACTCCGGGGAGCTGTCTTTT CSVEENSGELSF
NA once TRBJ2-1 13 TRBV2 TGTGCCAAGATGTCGCCGAACTTCAATGAGCAGTTCTTC CAKMSPNFNEQFF
NA NA TRBJ1-3 13 TRBV25-1 TGTGCCAGCAGTGGCGGGAATGGAAACACCATATATTTT CASSGGNGNTIYF
TRBD2 once TRBJ2-1 15 TRBV27 TGTGTCAGCAGTTTCCAGACTAGCGGGGGAAATGAGCAGTTCTTC CVSSFQTSGGNEQFF
NA many TRBJ1-2 14 TRBV20-1 TGCAGTGCTAATTCCCCTGAGGGGAACTATGGCTACACCTTC CSANSPEGNYGYTF
NA many TRBJ1-2 16 TRBV20-1 TGCAGTGGGGCGGGGATTCGGGACACTTCTAACTATGGCTACACCTTC CSGAGIRDTSNYGYTF
TRBD2 many TRBJ2-5 16 TRBV3-1 TGTGCCAGCAGCCAATACGTCACTAGCGACAAAGAGACCCAGTACTTC CASSQYVTSDKETQYF
TRBD1 few TRBJ2-7 16 TRBV11-1 TGTGCCAGCAGCTTAGGGTGGGGGACAGGGGGACACGAGCAGTACTTC CASSLGWGTGGHEQYF
TRBD2 NA TRBJ2-3 15 TRBV7-8 TGTGCCAGCAGCTTACGGGAGGGCTACACAGATACGCAGTATTTT CASSLREGYTDTQYF
NA many TRBJ1-3 12 TRBV12-3/TRBV12-4 TGTGCCAGCAGGTCCTCTGGAAACACCATATATTTT CASRSSGNTIYF
TRBD1 NA TRBJ2-1 14 TRBV29-1 TGCAGCGTACCTTCCGGGACAGACTACAATGAGCAGTTCTTC CSVPSGTDYNEQFF
TRBD2 NA TRBJ2-7 16 TRBV7-8 TGCGCCAGCAGCCAACCTCTAGCGGGGGGCTTGGACGAGCAGTACTTC CASSQPLAGGLDEQYF
NA many TRBJ2-1 16 TRBV5-1 TGCGCCAGCAGCTTGGGCGGGAAGTTCTCCTACAATGAGCAGTTCTTC CASSLGGKFSYNEQFF
NA many TRBJ1-3 13 TRBV9 TGTGCCAGCAGCGTAGGGGGATCGGACACCATATATTTT CASSVGGSDTIYF
NA many TRBJ1-2 15 TRBV5-1 TGCGCCAGCAGCTTGGCGGGCACCGGAGGGGAGGGCTACACCTTC CASSLAGTGGEGYTF
NA few TRBJ1-3 15 TRBV19 TGTGCCAGTAGTATAGTTTCGATTGGAGGAAACACCATGTATTTT CASSIVSIGGNTMYF
NA NA TRBJ1-1 15 TRBV28 TGTGCCAGCACCAACTTAACAGTGAGGAACACTGAAGCTTTCTTT CASTNLTVRNTEAFF
NA NA TRBJ2-3 14 TRBV24-1 TGTGCCACCAGTGGCGACCTTAGTGCAGATACGCGGTATTTT CATSGDLSADTRYF
NA medium-sized TRBJ1-6 13 TRBV10-3 TGTGCCATCAGTGCCGTGGACACTCGCCCCCTCCACTTT CAISAVDTRPLHF
NA NA TRBJ1-2 17 TRBV28 TGTGCCAGCAGTCCCCCCCTCGACCGATCCTACAACTATGGCTACACCTTC CASSPPLDRSYNYGYTF